This T cell receptor (beta chain) derives from a study of OX40 agonist ivuxolimab in advanced cancers. Profiling relied on immunoSEQ multiplex PCR, and the TCRdb table lists in-frame clones only, not all of them. Here the sample spans roughly 58,000 clones, less than 90% being singletons. V was clipped by 3 bases and J by 1 base, with 9 bases between them. The germline V gene has CDR1 SGHAT and CDR2 FQNNGV. The CDR3 has 15 residues. Material: CD4+ or CD8+ T cells sorted from blood, obtained in a trial of the OX40 agonist ivuxolimab. V usage is TRBV11-2 and J usage is TRBJ2-2; no definite D call. The TCR originated in an adult with an advanced solid tumor such as melanoma, head and neck, liver or kidney cancer. The chain's CDR3 is CASSLGVRNTGELFF. DNA of the CDR3: TGTGCCAGCAGCTTGGGCGTTAGGAACACCGGGGAGCTGTTTTTT.